The TCR beta chain under discussion was sequenced for a study of blood T cell repertoires in COVID-19. The overall study: The origin of the acute and convalescent COVID-19 samples was the United States, Italy and Spain. Sources were T cells, B-cell-depleted T cells, or PBMCs; the material itself was cDNA or gDNA.

This CDR3 is 13 amino acids long. Per the germline V gene, CDR1 is MDHEN and CDR2 is SYDVKM. V lost 6 bases and J lost 5, with 13 bases in between. Per the authors' pipeline: Amplifying reference gene primers gave estimates of nucleated cell counts. TCRdb keeps only in-frame clones here, not all; method: immunoSEQ multiplex PCR. That table gives V, J and clone size, and the DNA gave D and trimming. Among around 120,000 clones listed, about 85% were seen once. The receptor comes from a human donor in a cohort sampled during active COVID-19. Sequenced: peripheral blood. The rearrangement uses TRBV28 and TRBJ1-2, with D unclear. The CDR3 DNA reads TGTGCCAGCAGCCTATACCTAGGTTATGGCTACACCTTC. Translated: CASSLYLGYGYTF.